A single sample is the source of the 8 T cell receptor beta chains below, sequenced in a study of identical twins. TCRdb reprocessed the 5' RACE reads with MiXCR, giving one entry per CDR3 protein. The repertoire holds 650,000 to 750,000 distinct CDR3 sequences, with around 20% as singletons. These data are also associated with another study on T cells expressing NK-cell markers.

Input material: PBMCs. These receptors originate from a woman aged 18-29 years in good health.

CDR3 nucleotides: TGCAGCGTAACCGACAGGTCCAACTACAATGAGCAGTTCTTC. It yields the protein CSVTDRSNYNEQFF. V gene TRBV29-1 combines with J gene TRBJ2-1; D is possibly TRBD1 (6 bases). V lost 6 bases and J lost 3, with 15 bases in between. Germline loops: CDR1 SQVTM, CDR2 ANQGSEA. The CDR3 has 14 amino acids.

This clonotype was counted only a few times. The chain couples TRBV20-1 to TRBJ2-7; 11 bases fit TRBD1. Trimming took 1 base from V and 3 from J; bases not matched to a gene: 14. Germline V gene sequence: CDR1 DFQATT, CDR2 SNEGSKA (reference sequence). CDR3 length equals 18 residues. The DNA of the CDR3 is TGCAGTGCTAGAGGCCTCGATCATACCGGGACAGGGGGCTACGAGCAGTACTTC. Translated: CSARGLDHTGTGGYEQYF.

The V gene is TRBV11-2, the J gene TRBJ2-3; 10 bases line up with TRBD2. J was trimmed by 4 bases and V by 3 bases; bases with no gene match: 4. The germline V gene encodes CDR1 SGHAT and CDR2 FQNNGV. The CDR3 runs to 15 residues. CDR3 coding DNA: TGTGCCAGCAGCTTTAGCGGGAGGTTACCAGATACGCAGTATTTT. Translating it yields CASSFSGRLPDTQYF.

The rearrangement joins TRBV5-1 to TRBJ1-6; D might be TRBD1 (6 bases). Germline assignment: CDR1 SGHRS and CDR2 YFSETQ. V was pared by 7 bases and J by 3 bases, with 14 bases between. This CDR3 contains 15 residues. CDR3 sequence reads: CASARTDNYNSPLHF. For the CDR3, the DNA is TGCGCCAGCGCGCGGACAGACAACTATAATTCACCCCTCCACTTT. The full variable domain, completed using reference TRBV5-1 and TRBJ1-6, is KAGVTQTPRYLIKTRGQQVTLSCSPISGHRSVSWYQQTPGQGLQFLFEYFSETQRNKGNFPGRFSGRQFSNSRSEMNVSTLELGDSALYLCASARTDNYNSPLHFGNGTRLTVT.

This clonotype was detected many times. The chain combines TRBV5-6 with TRBJ2-7, with TRBD2 matching over 9 bases. V shed 2 bases and J 4 bases; nucleotides not matched to a gene: 4. The CDR3 spans 14 residues. Germline assignment: CDR1 SGHDT and CDR2 YYEEEE. The CDR3 is CASSFSGGLYEQYF. As DNA, the CDR3 is TGTGCCAGCAGCTTTAGCGGGGGTTTATACGAGCAGTACTTC.

This clonotype was seen only a few times. The V gene is TRBV10-3, the J gene TRBJ2-7; 7 bases fit TRBD1. J lost 4 bases, V lost 6 bases, and 6 bases had no gene match. Germline-derived CDR1 and CDR2 are ENHRY and SYGVKD. This CDR3 is 13 amino acids long. Written as DNA, the CDR3 is TGTGCCATCAGGCCGGGACAGAATTACGAGCAGTACTTC. Encoded protein: CAIRPGQNYEQYF.

This clonotype was counted many times. This chain connects TRBV29-1 to TRBJ2-1; D gene ambiguous. Deletions cut 3 bases from V and 6 bases from J, with 9 bases between. This CDR3 region has 12 residues. CDR1 is SQVTM and CDR2 is ANQGSEA in the germline V gene. CDR3 loop: CSVERQPNEQFF. CDR3 nucleotide sequence: TGCAGCGTTGAGCGGCAGCCCAATGAGCAGTTCTTC.

This clonotype was detected only a few times. V and J are TRBV6-1 and TRBJ1-1; tentative D call: TRBD1 (5 bases). There are 14 residues in the CDR3. The V gene lost 6 bases and the J gene lost 5 bases, with 16 bases spanning the gap. Germline V CDR1 and CDR2: MNHNS, SASEGT. CDR3 nucleotide sequence: TGTGCCAGCAGCCTACGCAGGGCCAGGACTGAAGCTTTCTTT. Residues: CASSLRRARTEAFF.